A selection of T cell receptor beta chains follows, all from one sample in a study of vaccination and CD4 T cells after COVID-19. Their cognate antigens are unknown. TCRdb itself ran the PCR reads through MiXCR, one entry per CDR3 protein. The sample includes 11,000 to 15,000 distinct CDR3 sequences, roughly 45% of them seen just once. The sample comprised cultured CD4+ T cells from blood. All receptors derive from a human donor with COVID-19. The CDR3 runs from the conserved cysteine through the conserved F or W. A D gene is named only where the DNA matches it firmly. Clone size is not always given. Where it is, it says once, few, many or a class for expanded clones.

d_call	j_call	clone_size	v_call	cdr3_nt	cdr3_aa
TRBD2	TRBJ2-7	-	TRBV6-1	TGTGCCAGCAGTGAACAGTTGCTAGCGGGGGGGGTAATGGTCTACGAGCAGTACTTC	CASSEQLLAGGVMVYEQYF
-	TRBJ1-6	-	TRBV12-3/TRBV12-4	TGTGCCAGCAGTTTTTTGACAGGTTATAATTCACCCCTCCACTTT	CASSFLTGYNSPLHF
-	TRBJ1-5	few	TRBV19	TGTGCCAGTAGGGCTCGCAGGGGCCCTAATCAGCCCCAGCATTTT	CASRARRGPNQPQHF
TRBD1	TRBJ1-2	-	TRBV7-2	TGTGCCAGCAGCCGAGGACAGGGGGAGTATGGCTACACCTTC	CASSRGQGEYGYTF
-	TRBJ2-7	-	TRBV5-1	TGCGCCAGCAGCGGGGAGGACAGGCGTAGCGAGCAGTACTTC	CASSGEDRRSEQYF
-	TRBJ2-3	-	TRBV19	TGTGCCAGTAGTAGCAGGCCAAGCACAGATACGCAGTATTTT	CASSSRPSTDTQYF
-	TRBJ1-5	-	TRBV19	TGTGCCACTCAAGCAGGGGTTCATCAGCCCCAGCATTTT	CATQAGVHQPQHF
-	TRBJ1-5	-	TRBV25-1	TGTGCCAGCAGTGGTTCGGGGAGTAGGCAGCCCCAGCATTTT	CASSGSGSRQPQHF
TRBD1	TRBJ1-2	few	TRBV6-2/TRBV6-3	TGTGCCAGCAGTTACCCGGGACAGGGTGGCGCTGACTATGGCTACACCTTC	CASSYPGQGGADYGYTF
-	TRBJ2-2	-	TRBV29-1	TGCAGCGTTCGAGGACAGCCGAACACCGGGGAGCTGTTTTTT	CSVRGQPNTGELFF
TRBD1	TRBJ2-5	-	TRBV5-1	TGCGCCAGCAGCCGACCCGTGGGACAGGGCCAAGAGACCCAGTACTTC	CASSRPVGQGQETQYF
-	TRBJ1-4	-	TRBV24-1	TGTGCCACCAGTGATTTCCAAGGTGAACTGTTTTTT	CATSDFQGELFF
-	TRBJ1-5	-	TRBV7-7	TGTGCTAGCAGCTCCCCCATCCCACGACCGGGACATCCTTTTAGCAATCAGCCCCAGCATTTT	CASSSPIPRPGHPFSNQPQHF
-	TRBJ1-3	-	TRBV20-1	TGCAGTGCCCCGACGGCCTCTGGAAACACCATATATTTT	CSAPTASGNTIYF
-	TRBJ2-1	-	TRBV25-1	TGTGCCAGCAGTGGTCAACAGGTATCCTACAATGAGCAGTTCTTC	CASSGQQVSYNEQFF
TRBD1	TRBJ1-2	-	TRBV12-3/TRBV12-4	TGTGCCAGCAGGACCACAGGGGCCCTGGGCTATGGCTACACCTTC	CASRTTGALGYGYTF
-	TRBJ1-6	few	TRBV7-2	TGTGCCAGCAGCCTGGGGAGTCGTTTTGGTTCACCCCTCCACTTT	CASSLGSRFGSPLHF
-	TRBJ2-7	once	TRBV5-4	TGTGCCAGCAGCTTCGTCATCGGGGGCACCTACGAGCAGTACTTC	CASSFVIGGTYEQYF